A selection of T cell receptor beta chains follows, all from one sample in a study of cytomegalovirus exposure and HLA in healthy donors. TCRdb's table, derived via immunoSEQ multiplex PCR, lists solely in-frame clones and lacks some. Here the sample spans some 93,000 clones, around 73% being singletons. The sequenced sample consisted of PBMCs. The receptors stem from a woman aged 40-49 years in good health and CMV-seronegative. CDR3s include the opening cysteine and the closing phenylalanine or tryptophan. The D gene is left open where the match is weak. A clone size is listed for some rows: how often the clone was seen (once, few, many), or a class if it is expanded.

TGTGCCAGTAGTTCAGGGGAGAACAATCAGCCCCAGCATTTT	CASSSGENNQPQHF	-	-	TRBV19	TRBJ1-5
TGTGCCAGCAGCGTAGGGGGACTGCTGTTGGAAGAGCAGTACTTC	CASSVGGLLLEEQYF	-	-	TRBV9	TRBJ2-7
TGTGCCAGCAGCTTAGTTTGGGGGCCCTATGGCTACACCTTC	CASSLVWGPYGYTF	-	-	TRBV7-2	TRBJ1-2
TGTGCCAGCAGCCCTTCTAGCGGGAGATTAGATACGCAGTATTTT	CASSPSSGRLDTQYF	-	TRBD2	TRBV6-1	TRBJ2-3
TGTGCCAGCAGCCGGGGTACAACGGGGGGGGGCACAGATACGCAGTATTTT	CASSRGTTGGGTDTQYF	-	TRBD2	TRBV4-2	TRBJ2-3
TGTGCCAGCAGCCTCGGACAGGGCCCACTGGGCGGCTACACCTTC	CASSLGQGPLGGYTF	-	TRBD1	TRBV5-6	TRBJ1-2
TGTGCCAGCAGCTTATGGCAGGGGGCTGGTGAGCAGTTCTTC	CASSLWQGAGEQFF	-	TRBD1	TRBV7-3	TRBJ2-1
TGTGCCAGCAGTCGACCCGGGGGGGGGAGGGAGGGCTACACCTTC	CASSRPGGGREGYTF	-	-	TRBV27	TRBJ1-2
TGTGCCAGCAGTTCCCCCGCCGGGAGACAGGGTCCTGACGAGCAGTACTTC	CASSSPAGRQGPDEQYF	-	-	TRBV27	TRBJ2-7
TGCGCCAGCAGCCCATCTGTCGGGGACAGGGAAAACGAGCAGTACTTC	CASSPSVGDRENEQYF	-	TRBD1	TRBV5-1	TRBJ2-7
TGTGCCAGCAGTTTCTCCGGACTAGCGGGAGGTTCGGACGGGGAGCTGTTTTTT	CASSFSGLAGGSDGELFF	-	TRBD2	TRBV27	TRBJ2-2
TGTGCCAGCTACAGGGTTACTCGGGGTGGCTACACCTTC	CASYRVTRGGYTF	-	-	TRBV28	TRBJ1-2
TGTGCCAGCAGCCCCCAGGCTGGTCAGCCCCAGCATTTT	CASSPQAGQPQHF	-	-	TRBV11-1	TRBJ1-5
TGTGCCAGCAGCCGGACACCTGAAGCTTTCTTT	CASSRTPEAFF	-	-	TRBV7-9	TRBJ1-1
TGTGCCAGCAGCACGGGGACTTCCTCTGGAAACACCATATATTTT	CASSTGTSSGNTIYF	-	-	TRBV5-8	TRBJ1-3
TGCAGCGTCGGGGGACAGGCCGCCAGCGAAGCTTTCTTT	CSVGGQAASEAFF	-	TRBD1	TRBV29-1	TRBJ1-1
TGTGCCAGCCGGACAGGGGGCAATCAGCCCCAGCATTTT	CASRTGGNQPQHF	once	TRBD1	TRBV19	TRBJ1-5
TGTGCCAGCACTGAGGGCCCTTCCTTTGACTATGGCTACACCTTC	CASTEGPSFDYGYTF	-	-	TRBV9	TRBJ1-2
TGCGCCAGCAGCTTCGACAGGGTGAAGGAAAAACTGTTTTTT	CASSFDRVKEKLFF	-	TRBD1	TRBV5-1	TRBJ1-4
TGTGCCAGCAGTGGACAGGGACTAGGGGAAAAACTGTTTTTT	CASSGQGLGEKLFF	once	TRBD1	TRBV6-1	TRBJ1-4
TGTGCCAGCAGCTCACGGATAGGGGCAGGGTATGGCTACACCTTC	CASSSRIGAGYGYTF	once	-	TRBV7-2	TRBJ1-2
TGCAGCGCTCGGGGGGAATCAAGCTCCTACGAGCAGTACTTC	CSARGESSSYEQYF	-	TRBD2	TRBV29-1	TRBJ2-7
TGCGCCAGCAGCTCCGAGACAGGGCGGTGGGGCAATGAGCAGTTCTTC	CASSSETGRWGNEQFF	-	TRBD1	TRBV5-1	TRBJ2-1
TGTGCCAGCAGGGCGGATTCAGATACGCAGTATTTT	CASRADSDTQYF	-	-	TRBV2	TRBJ2-3
TGTGCCAGCACCCCGAGAGTAGCGGGAGCCAACGAGCAGTACTTC	CASTPRVAGANEQYF	many	TRBD2	TRBV14	TRBJ2-7
TGTGCCTGGAGTCCACACCCCAAACCTGGACAGGACGCTAACTATGGCTACACCTTC	CAWSPHPKPGQDANYGYTF	-	TRBD1	TRBV30	TRBJ1-2
TGTGCTAGCAGTGAAGCTCGGGGCTACACCTTC	CASSEARGYTF	-	-	TRBV6-1	TRBJ1-2
TGTGCCAGCAGCTTGTCAAGACTAGCACGGGGTGATGAGCAGTTCTTC	CASSLSRLARGDEQFF	-	TRBD2	TRBV5-4	TRBJ2-1
TGCGCCAGCAGCCAAGATCCAGACTTTAACAATGAGCAGTTCTTC	CASSQDPDFNNEQFF	few	-	TRBV4-3	TRBJ2-1
TGTGCCAGCAGCTTCCGACTAGCGGGAGACATATCCTACGAGACCCAGTACTTC	CASSFRLAGDISYETQYF	-	TRBD2	TRBV7-6	TRBJ2-5
TGTGCCAGTAGTATGGGGACATACAATCAGCCCCAGCATTTT	CASSMGTYNQPQHF	-	-	TRBV19	TRBJ1-5
TGTGCCAGTAGTCCAGGGACAGGGGTTAGCAATCAGCCCCAGCATTTT	CASSPGTGVSNQPQHF	-	TRBD1	TRBV19	TRBJ1-5
TGTGCCAGCAGCGTGACTAGCGGGAGGCAAGATACGCAGTATTTT	CASSVTSGRQDTQYF	-	TRBD2	TRBV9	TRBJ2-3
TGTGCCAGCAGCTGGGCGTTCGGCCCATTCAATGAGCAGTTCTTC	CASSWAFGPFNEQFF	-	-	TRBV11-3	TRBJ2-1
TGTGCCAGCAGCGTCGGGACAGGGGCCAGTACGACCTCCTACGAGCAGTACTTC	CASSVGTGASTTSYEQYF	-	TRBD1	TRBV9	TRBJ2-7
TGCGCCAGCAGCTTGGGGGACAAGGGACAGCCCCAGCATTTT	CASSLGDKGQPQHF	once	-	TRBV5-1	TRBJ1-5
TGTGCCAGTAGTATAGAGAGCGGGAGCTTCTACGAGCAGTACTTC	CASSIESGSFYEQYF	-	TRBD2	TRBV19	TRBJ2-7
TGTGCCAGCAGCTCCGGCGGGGGGACCTACGAGCAGTACTTC	CASSSGGGTYEQYF	-	TRBD2	TRBV11-2	TRBJ2-7
TGCGCCAGCAGCCAGCGAGGGGGGGGGACTGAAGCTTTCTTT	CASSQRGGGTEAFF	-	-	TRBV5-1	TRBJ1-1
TGTGCCACCAGATTATCTGGGGGCGCGAGATCTGGAAACACCATATATTTT	CATRLSGGARSGNTIYF	-	-	TRBV15	TRBJ1-3
TGCGCCAGCAGCCCGGTGGGGGCTCTCTACAATGAGCAGTTCTTC	CASSPVGALYNEQFF	-	-	TRBV5-1	TRBJ2-1